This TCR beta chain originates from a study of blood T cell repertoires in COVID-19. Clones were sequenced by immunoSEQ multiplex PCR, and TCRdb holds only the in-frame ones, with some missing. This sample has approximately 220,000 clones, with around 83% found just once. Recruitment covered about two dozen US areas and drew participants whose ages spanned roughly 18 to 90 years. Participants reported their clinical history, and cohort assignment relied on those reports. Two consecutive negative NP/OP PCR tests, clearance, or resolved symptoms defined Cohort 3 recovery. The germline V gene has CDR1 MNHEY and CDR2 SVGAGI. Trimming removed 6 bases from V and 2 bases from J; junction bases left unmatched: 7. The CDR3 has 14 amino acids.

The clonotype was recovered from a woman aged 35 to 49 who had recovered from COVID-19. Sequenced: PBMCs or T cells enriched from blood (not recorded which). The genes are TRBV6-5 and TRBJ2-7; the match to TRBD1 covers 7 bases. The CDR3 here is CASRRQGGPYEQYF. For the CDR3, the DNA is TGTGCCAGCAGGCGACAGGGTGGACCCTACGAGCAGTACTTC.